Reported below is one TCR beta chain. The length of the CDR3 is 12 residues. With 2 bases removed from V and 7 bases from J, the gap between germline ends came to 6 bases. CDR1 is MGHRA, CDR2 YSYEKL, per germline. The data derive from a study of CD8 T cells in Susac syndrome. RNA amounts of about 0.45 to 1 ug underwent reverse transcription with random hexamers. TCRdb used MiXCR to reprocess the immunoSEQ multiplex PCR reads, holding one entry per CDR3 protein. The table shows 150,000 to 200,000 distinct CDR3 sequences, with approximately 94% occurring only once. This chain uses TRBV4-1 with TRBJ2-1; unclear D gene. The sample taken for sequencing was CD4+ T cells from PBMCs. This TCR came from a human donor with Susac syndrome. CDR3 protein: CASSQIMNEQFF. DNA of the CDR3: TGCGCCAGCAGCCAAATCATGAATGAGCAGTTCTTC.